The clone carrying this T cell receptor (beta chain) has more than one count but fewer than ten. The antigen is undetermined. Repertoires were generated with immunoSEQ multiplex PCR, while TCRdb's copy carries only in-frame clones and drops some. Of approximately 10,000 clones listed, about 70% are singletons. This sample stems from a study of tumor-infiltrating lymphocytes in localized non-small cell lung cancer. Whole-study findings and limits: Not all patients were TCR sequenced, owing to tissue quantity. Tumor T-cell fraction from TCR sequencing was not associated with recurrence-free survival (p = 0.61). IM1 and IM2 tumors showed no difference in T-cell fraction.

The CDR3 contains 12 residues. Germline lookup yields CDR1 MNHNY and CDR2 SVGAGI (reference sequence). Trimming took off 7 bases at V and 5 bases at J, with 11 bases between the two ends. The sample taken for sequencing was lung tumor tissue. The TCR sequence derives from a human donor with non-small cell lung cancer. This chain links TRBV6-6 with TRBJ1-1, with a possible D match to TRBD1 (5 bases). The CDR3 DNA is TGTGCCAGCAATCGACAGCAAACTGAAGCTTTCTTT. Translating gives CASNRQQTEAFF.